Sequencing of this T cell receptor (beta chain) was carried out in a study of PD-L1 blockade in urothelial cancer. Overall study: Starting in the mid-2010s, patients were given atezolizumab (1,200 mg intravenously every 3 weeks).

Study-wide results and limits: Lower than median blood TCR clonality before treatment predicted better survival.

Trimming removed 10 bases from V and 5 bases from J, with 15 bases in between. CDR1 ENHRY and CDR2 SYGVKD come from the germline V gene. CDR3 length: 12 residues. For this clone: The antigen remains undetermined.

Time point here: pretreatment peripheral blood. TCRdb's table, derived via immunoSEQ multiplex PCR, lists solely in-frame clones and lacks some. The profile shows under 95,000 clones, roughly 84% of them singletons. This clonotype originated in a woman in her 70s with urothelial cancer. The chain combines TRBV10-3 with TRBJ2-7, with a possible D match to TRBD2 (7 bases). The sample in question was PBMCs, obtained around atezolizumab (anti-PD-L1) treatment. The CDR3 coding sequence is TGTGCCACCCTAGGGGGGGTCCACGAGCAGTACTTC. Translation: CATLGGVHEQYF.